The source of this T cell receptor beta chain is a study of control samples from healthy donors and cancer patients (dated by TCRdb to about 2020). The receptor library was made with the immunoSEQ multiplex PCR assay. This is the immuneACCESS table as TCRdb keeps it, with only in-frame sequences that have V and J called. A part of the clones is gone; compared with another copy, unresolved V genes explain less than half, and the rest is unexplained. This sample lists some 65,000 clones; about four fifths were detected once. In total, the top ten clones hold 2.5% to 3% of the sample. As for this clone: Its antigen has not been determined. Within one base of it there is no much larger clone, and no base qualities were kept.

V loses 2 bases, J loses 8 bases, and the germline ends lie 12 bases apart. Taken from cysteine to phenylalanine, the CDR3 has 13 residues. The CDR3 DNA has 39 bases and is translated from base 1. From the germline V gene, CDR1 is SGHNT and CDR2 is YENEEA. This clonotype was sampled from a woman in her fifties or sixties with lung cancer. Material for sequencing was PBMCs. Rearrangement joined TRBV11-3 to TRBJ1-1; the D gene is unclear. The sequenced DNA: TGTGCCAGCAGCTTATTTCCCGAGGCAGAAGCTTTCTTT. Its translation reads: CASSLFPEAEAFF.